Below are 12 T cell receptor beta chains sequenced from a single sample in a study of cytomegalovirus exposure and HLA in healthy donors. Primers for the PCR totalled 60 Vbeta and 13 Jbeta. The protocol was immunoSEQ multiplex PCR, while the TCRdb copy is restricted to in-frame clones and leaves out a portion. The sample consists of about 76,000 clones, 70% to 80% of them appearing once. Source material: PBMCs. These receptors all stem from a man aged 30 to 39 in good health and CMV-seronegative.

This clone appeared a few times. V is TRBV14 and J is TRBJ2-7, with TRBD2 identical over 7 bases. The germline V gene encodes CDR1 SGHDN and CDR2 FVKESK. The CDR3 has 15 amino acids. The V segment lost 4 bases and the J segment 6 bases; nucleotides outside the gene matches: 12. CDR3 DNA: TGTGCCAGCAGCCGGGATACGGGGGGTTGGGGCGAGCAGTACTTC. Encoded protein: CASSRDTGGWGEQYF.

The rearrangement uses TRBV18 and TRBJ1-1, with D possibly being TRBD1 (5 bases). V lost 3 bases and J lost 6, with 17 bases in between. The V gene's germline CDR1 is KGHSH and CDR2 LQKENI. CDR3 length equals 15 residues. The CDR3 region is CASSPQGGQQAEAFF. The CDR3 bases are TGTGCCAGCTCACCTCAGGGTGGGCAGCAGGCTGAAGCTTTCTTT. Full variable domain (remainder filled in from reference TRBV18 and TRBJ1-1): NAGVMQNPRHLVRRRGQEARLRCSPMKGHSHVYWYRQLPEEGLKFMVYLQKENIIDESGMPKERFSAEFPKEGPSILRIQQVVRGDSAAYFCASSPQGGQQAEAFFGQGTRLTVV.

The chain couples TRBV18 to TRBJ2-1; D might be TRBD1 (6 bases). V was clipped by 5 bases and J by 6 bases, with 8 bases between them. CDR3 size: 12 residues. CDR1 KGHSH and CDR2 LQKENI come from the germline V gene. Here the CDR3 reads CASSETGNEQFF. CDR3 sequence (DNA): TGTGCCAGCTCAGAGACAGGCAATGAGCAGTTCTTC.

With regard to this clone: An end of the junction does not agree with germline; a read error may underlie this. CDR3 region: CAWSPTGVDYGYPF. CDR3 sequence (DNA): TGTGCCTGGAGTCCGACAGGGGTCGACTATGGCTACCCCTTC. The rearrangement uses TRBV30 and TRBJ1-2, with 8 bases aligning to TRBD1. The CDR3 extends over 14 amino acids. Germline V gene sequence: CDR1 GTSNPN, CDR2 SVGIG (reference sequence). Full variable domain (rest looked up from reference TRBV30 and TRBJ1-2): SQTIHQWPATLVQPVGSPLSLECTVEGTSNPNLYWYRQAAGRGLQLLFYSVGIGQISSEVPQNLSASRPQDRQFILSSKKLLLSDSGFYLCAWSPTGVDYGYPFGSGTRLTVV.

As DNA, the CDR3 is TGCGCCAGCAGCTGGACAGGGGGCACCGGGGAGCTGTTTTTT. Translating gives CASSWTGGTGELFF. The rearrangement links TRBV5-1 to TRBJ2-2; 10 positions match TRBD1. Germline V gives CDR1 SGHRS, CDR2 YFSETQ. J lost 4 bases, V lost 3 bases, and 0 bases had no gene match. The CDR3 has 14 amino acids.

This clone has just a few counts. The germline gene is not matched at one end of the junction; a read error may be the cause. The chain is built from TRBV19 and TRBJ2-1, with 10 bases aligning to TRBD1. The germline gives CDR1 LNHDA, CDR2 SQIVND (reference sequence). The CDR3 runs to 15 residues. The CDR3 region is CPSSPGTGAPNEQFF. CDR3 nucleotides: TGTCCCAGTAGTCCCGGGACAGGGGCGCCAAATGAGCAGTTCTTC.

The chain joins TRBV30 to TRBJ2-7, with a weak D call TRBD2 (6 bases). Trimming stripped 4 bases from V and 2 bases from J, with 12 bases between. This CDR3 has 13 amino acids. CDR1 and CDR2 (germline): GTSNPN, SVGIG (reference sequence). CDR3: CAWIAVGTYEQYF. For the CDR3, the DNA is TGTGCCTGGATAGCGGTCGGGACCTACGAGCAGTACTTC.

This clone was counted a few times. The chain recombines TRBV7-2 with TRBJ2-5; 12 nucleotides line up with TRBD2. The ends lost 1 base at V and 6 bases at J; junction bases unmatched: 6. The CDR3 runs 16 residues. The germline gives CDR1 SGHTA, CDR2 FQGNSA. CDR3 sequence: CASSLVLAGGKKTQYF. The DNA of the CDR3 is TGTGCCAGCAGCTTAGTGCTAGCGGGAGGGAAAAAGACCCAGTACTTC.

The genes are TRBV9 and TRBJ2-1; TRBD2 matches 8 bases. This CDR3 comprises 14 residues. The germline gives CDR1 SGDLS, CDR2 YYNGEE. V was pared by 3 bases and J by 8 bases, with 7 bases of the junction left unmatched. The CDR3: CASSASGSWHEQFF. The CDR3 DNA reads TGTGCCAGCAGCGCAAGCGGGAGTTGGCATGAGCAGTTCTTC.

The gene calls are TRBV27 and TRBJ2-7; 10 bases match TRBD1. The CDR3 sequence is 15 residues long. The germline V gene encodes CDR1 MNHEY and CDR2 SMNVEV (reference sequence). Trimming took 4 bases from V and 10 from J; bases not matched to a gene: 13. The CDR3 nucleotides read TGTGCCAGCAGTTCTCGGACAGGGGGACTCCGCCGACAGTACTTC. It codes for CASSSRTGGLRRQYF.

This clone has a single count. The chain joins TRBV7-8 to TRBJ2-3; 7 bases fit TRBD1. The CDR3 has 16 residues. Germline V gives CDR1 SGHVS, CDR2 FQNEAQ. The V segment lost 1 base and the J segment 0 bases; nucleotides outside the gene matches: 4. The CDR3 loop reads CASSLDRGLSTDTQYF. CDR3 nucleotides: TGTGCCAGCAGCTTAGACAGGGGCCTAAGCACAGATACGCAGTATTTT.

The chain couples TRBV7-3 to TRBJ2-1, with 9 positions matching TRBD2. Germline assignment: CDR1 SGHTA and CDR2 FQGTGA. This CDR3 has 18 amino acids. J lost 4 bases, V lost 5 bases, and 15 bases had no gene match. This chain's CDR3 is CASSPYPSAGGPYNEQFF. CDR3 nucleotide sequence: TGTGCCAGCAGCCCCTACCCCTCAGCGGGGGGACCATACAATGAGCAGTTCTTC.